This T cell receptor beta chain came from a study of cytomegalovirus exposure and HLA in healthy donors. Study-level results: Among TCR sequences, most were rare, though some public TCRs appeared in many donors.

Germline trimming cut 5 bases from V and 6 bases from J; bases unmatched to any gene: 10. From germline, CDR1 is MNHNY and CDR2 SVGAGI (reference sequence). The CDR3 sequence is 15 residues long. Profiled with immunoSEQ multiplex PCR; TCRdb holds only in-frame clones, not every one. This table has 200,000 to 250,000 clones, around four fifths appearing once. For this clone: Its antigen is currently unknown.

The chain links TRBV6-6 to TRBJ2-7, with 10 bases lining up with TRBD1. This sequence was found in a woman aged 25 to 45 in good health and CMV-seropositive. Sequences were obtained from PBMCs. The CDR3 DNA sequence: TGTGCCAGCAGTGGCGCACCGGGACAGGGGTTCGAGCAGTACTTC. Translating gives CASSGAPGQGFEQYF.